Shown below are 13 T cell receptor beta chains from a single sample sequenced in a study of identical twins. A single record per CDR3 protein comes from TCRdb applying MiXCR to the 5' RACE reads. The profile covers nearly 650,000 distinct CDR3 sequences, with 7% to 7.5% appearing a single time and less than 2% taken by the ten largest. The data also belong to a second study, concerning yellow fever vaccine responses in identical twins.

The sample was PBMCs. These TCRs come from a young woman in good health.

The sample holds many counts of this clonotype. The chain recombines TRBV20-1 with TRBJ2-5; D possibly corresponds to TRBD2 (6 bases). The length of the CDR3 is 16 residues. V lost 1 base, J lost 5 bases, and 20 bases lay in between. The germline V gene has CDR1 DFQATT and CDR2 SNEGSKA (reference sequence). The CDR3 nucleotides read TGCAGTGCTAGAGCTATCCTCGGGACTTTGCGGGAGACCCAGTACTTC. Protein product: CSARAILGTLRETQYF.

In its sample, this clonotype was seen a few times. The CDR3 here is CASSLRPGTSDSEQYF. In nucleotides, the CDR3 is TGCGCCAGCAGCTTACGACCCGGGACTAGCGACTCCGAGCAGTACTTC. The chain combines TRBV5-1 with TRBJ2-7, with 10 bases identical to TRBD2. The CDR3 runs 16 residues. The junction had 11 bases not matched to a gene; V was cut back by 2 bases and J by 6 bases. CDR1 is SGHRS and CDR2 is YFSETQ in the germline V gene.

This clonotype occurred many times. The chain recombines TRBV2 with TRBJ2-2; D is unclear. This CDR3 has 14 amino acids. CDR1 SNHLY and CDR2 FYNNEI come from the germline V gene. The V and J ends lost 3 bases and 5 bases respectively, with 10 bases between them. The CDR3 region is CASSDRQTTGELFF. CDR3 coding DNA: TGTGCCAGCAGTGATCGACAAACTACCGGGGAGCTGTTTTTT.

This clonotype was detected only once. The chain combines TRBV11-2 with TRBJ2-5; 9 bases align to TRBD2. The germline CDR1 and CDR2 sequences are SGHAT and FQNNGV. CDR3 length equals 15 residues. Trimming cost V 4 bases and J 0 bases; bases outside gene matches: 3. Written as DNA, the CDR3 is TGTGCCAGCAGCTCCAGACTAGCGGACCAAGAGACCCAGTACTTC. It codes for CASSSRLADQETQYF.

This clonotype was observed a handful of times. The chain links TRBV3-1 to TRBJ2-3; D is unclear. The CDR3 loop spans 13 amino acids. Germline loops: CDR1 LGHDT, CDR2 YNNKEL (reference sequence). Trimming shortened V by 2 bases and J by 1 base, and 4 bases separated the two germline ends. The CDR3, as DNA: TGTGCCAGCAGCCAAATAGGCACAGATACGCAGTATTTT. It is translated as CASSQIGTDTQYF.

This clonotype was seen more than once but under ten times. This chain uses TRBV19 with TRBJ1-5; 9 bases align to TRBD1. This CDR3 has 15 residues. The germline V gene has CDR1 LNHDA and CDR2 SQIVND (reference sequence). V dropped 7 bases and J dropped 1; count of bases not matched to a gene: 5. The CDR3 nucleotides read TGTGCCAGTACCCAGGACAGGGGCAGCAATCAGCCCCAGCATTTT. Protein product: CASTQDRGSNQPQHF.

Ten or more counts support this clonotype. The chain has TRBV27 and TRBJ2-1; D is unresolved. The V end lost 7 bases, the J end lost 2 bases, and 9 bases lay between the germline ends. CDR3 length: 13 amino acids. Germline lookup yields CDR1 MNHEY and CDR2 SMNVEV (reference sequence). CDR3 sequence (DNA): TGTGCCAGCACCCTTTCCCCCTACAATGAGCAGTTCTTC. Translating it yields CASTLSPYNEQFF.

The sample holds a few counts of this clonotype. The CDR3 nucleotides read TGCGCCAGCAGCCAACGGTTGACACCGGGGGAGCTGTTTTTT. This sequence encodes CASSQRLTPGELFF. The gene calls are TRBV4-1 and TRBJ2-2; no reliable D call. Trimming stripped 2 bases from V and 8 bases from J, with 12 bases between. Per the germline V gene, CDR1 is MGHRA and CDR2 is YSYEKL. This CDR3 has 14 residues.

A single count supports this clonotype. The CDR3 nucleotides read TGTGCCAGCAGCTTGAGGGACAGGGGGTACCAAGAGACCCAGTACTTC. It yields the protein CASSLRDRGYQETQYF. The V gene is TRBV11-2, the J gene TRBJ2-5; 11 bases are a match to TRBD1. V gave up 3 bases and J gave up 0 bases; unmatched junction bases: 3. This CDR3 comprises 16 residues. Germline V gives CDR1 SGHAT, CDR2 FQNNGV.

This clonotype was seen more than once but under ten times. The chain joins TRBV20-1 to TRBJ2-2; D gene unclear. The CDR3 covers 13 residues. Looked up from germline, CDR1 is DFQATT and CDR2 is SNEGSKA (reference sequence). V gave up 1 base and J gave up 0 bases, with 3 bases separating them. CDR3 coding DNA: TGCAGTGCTAGAGTTCCGAACACCGGGGAGCTGTTTTTT. Encoded protein: CSARVPNTGELFF.

This clonotype was seen repeatedly, ten times or more. The chain carries TRBV2 and TRBJ1-4; no definite D call. The CDR3 extends over 14 amino acids. V was clipped by 6 bases and J by 0 bases, with 8 bases between them. Germline values: CDR1 SNHLY, CDR2 FYNNEI. The CDR3 here is CASSADSTNEKLFF. The CDR3 DNA follows: TGTGCCAGCAGCGCGGACTCAACTAATGAAAAACTGTTTTTT.

This clonotype was seen only a few times. The chain couples TRBV20-1 to TRBJ1-4; D not resolved. Trimming took 7 bases from V and 5 from J, leaving 11 bases between them. The CDR3 has 12 amino acids. Germline lookup yields CDR1 DFQATT and CDR2 SNEGSKA (reference sequence). In nucleotides, the CDR3 is TGCAGTGTTCCGGTTACAAATGAAAAACTGTTTTTT. This codes for CSVPVTNEKLFF.

This clonotype has only a few counts. The CDR3 bases are TGCGCCAGCAGCTTGGAGACAGGGGGGTGGACTGAAGCTTTCTTT. This gives the protein CASSLETGGWTEAFF. The V and J genes are TRBV5-1 and TRBJ1-1; the match to TRBD1 covers 9 bases. Unmatched junction bases numbered 5, after V lost 0 bases and J lost 5 bases. This CDR3 spans 15 amino acids. Germline CDR1 SGHRS, CDR2 YFSETQ.